This TCR beta chain was found in a study of blood T cells in healthy people across ages. Study results and limitations: Diversity was estimated from one million T cells, and these estimates were considered underestimates.

As to this clonotype: What it recognizes is unknown.

The germline CDR1 and CDR2 sequences are SNHLY and FYNNEI. The CDR3 spans 11 residues. V lost 5 bases and J lost 9; bases outside the gene matches: 3. Alongside a J-beta primer mix, a sample-barcoded 5' primer served in a second PCR lasting 7 to 11 cycles. Any given sample supplied a minimum of 3 million CDR3-containing paired-end reads. TCRdb re-derived calls from the 5' RACE reads in MiXCR, one entry per CDR3 protein. The sample lists over 750,000 distinct CDR3 sequences; approximately 25% were seen once. Samples each had at least 6 micrograms of total RNA extracted. The same sample was also used in a study of T cells of mothers and their children.

Sequenced material: blood. The genes are TRBV2 and TRBJ2-5; 7 positions agree with TRBD1. This receptor was obtained from a boy aged 5 to 17 in good health. DNA of the CDR3: TGTGCCAGCAGTTCGCAGGGGGCCCAGTACTTC. Translated: CASSSQGAQYF.